The 32 T cell receptor beta chains presented below share a single source sample, sequenced in a study of T cell responses to AZD1222 COVID-19 vaccine. The protocol was immunoSEQ multiplex PCR, while the TCRdb copy is restricted to in-frame clones and leaves out a portion. The data show under 150,000 clones, 89% seen once. The sample in question was peripheral blood, obtained 28 days after the second AZD1222 dose. The receptors were sampled from an adult who received the AZD1222 COVID-19 vaccine.

The chain links TRBV10-1 to TRBJ1-1, with TRBD1 matching over 7 bases. CDR1 is WNHNN and CDR2 is SYGVQD in the germline V gene (reference sequence). After removal of 6 bases from V and 2 bases from J, the junction contained 3 bases not matched to a gene. This CDR3 is built from 13 residues. Here the CDR3 DNA reads TGCGCCAGCAGCCGGACAGGAAACACTGAAGCTTTCTTT. Its protein is CASSRTGNTEAFF.

This clone was observed a handful of times. The CDR3 coding sequence is TGTGCCAGCTCACCTTCAGCCAGCTCCTACGAGCAGTACTTC. Encoded protein: CASSPSASSYEQYF. The rearrangement uses TRBV18 and TRBJ2-7; D call uncertain. Trimming cost V 3 bases and J 0 bases, with 9 bases left between them. CDR3 length: 14 amino acids. Germline loops: CDR1 KGHSH, CDR2 LQKENI.

This chain joins TRBV6-1 and TRBJ2-2; D is tentatively TRBD1 or TRBD2 (6 bases each). Per germline, CDR1 MNHNS and CDR2 SASEGT. The CDR3 has 15 residues. The germline V and J ends were trimmed by 0 bases and 7 bases, with 12 bases remaining between them. This CDR3 reads CASSEALRGGGELFF. The CDR3 DNA is TGTGCCAGCAGTGAAGCGCTCAGGGGAGGCGGGGAGCTGTTTTTT.

The gene calls are TRBV7-9 and TRBJ2-3; unclear D gene. Germline V gene sequence: CDR1 SEHNR, CDR2 FQNEAQ (reference sequence). The CDR3 has 13 amino acids. V was pared by 5 bases and J by 1 base, with 7 bases between. The CDR3, as DNA: TGTGCCAGCAGCCTTACCGGCACAGATACGCAGTATTTT. It codes for CASSLTGTDTQYF.

The CDR3 sequence is CASSLDLGPTNEKLFF. CDR3 bases: TGTGCCAGCAGCTTAGATCTAGGGCCAACTAATGAAAAACTGTTTTTT. V usage is TRBV7-9 and J usage is TRBJ1-4, with D unresolved. This CDR3 region has 16 residues. The V gene's germline CDR1 is SEHNR and CDR2 FQNEAQ (reference sequence). V was cut by 1 base and J by 0 bases, with 9 bases left in between. The full variable domain, with the rest looked up from reference TRBV7-9 and TRBJ1-4, is DTGVSQNPRHKITKRGQNVTFRCDPISEHNRLYWYRQTLGQGPEFLTYFQNEAQLEKSRLLSDRFSAERPKGSFSTLEIQRTEQGDSAMYLCASSLDLGPTNEKLFFGSGTQLSVL.

This clone was counted once. This sequence joins TRBV19 and TRBJ1-5; D gene uncertain. In germline, CDR1 is LNHDA, CDR2 SQIVND (reference sequence). The length of the CDR3 is 12 residues. V lost 3 bases and J lost 6, with 6 bases in between. CDR3 nucleotide sequence: TGTGCCAGTAGTATTGCAGGTCAGCCCCAGCATTTT. Translating gives CASSIAGQPQHF.

V gene TRBV7-8 combines with J gene TRBJ2-2, with 12 bases that match TRBD2. The length of the CDR3 is 17 residues. Trimming took 0 bases from V and 1 from J; bases not matched to a gene: 0. Germline V gene sequence: CDR1 SGHVS, CDR2 FQNEAQ. CDR3 nucleotides: TGTGCCAGCAGCTTAGCACTAGCGGGAGGGAACACCGGGGAGCTGTTTTTT. It codes for CASSLALAGGNTGELFF. Complete variable domain (other parts from reference TRBV7-8 and TRBJ2-2): GAGVSQSPRYKVAKRGQDVALRCDPISGHVSLFWYQQALGQGPEFLTYFQNEAQLDKSGLPSDRFFAERPEGSVSTLKIQRTQQEDSAVYLCASSLALAGGNTGELFFGEGSRLTVL.

CDR3 DNA sequence: TGTGCCAGCAGCCAAGAAGCGTGGTGGACTAGCGGGAGTAAGTCCTACAATGAGCAGTTCTTC. Residues: CASSQEAWWTSGSKSYNEQFF. The J gene is TRBJ2-1, the V gene TRBV3-1 (or the pseudogene TRBV3-2); the match to TRBD2 covers 13 bases. V lost 0 bases and J lost 1; bases outside the gene matches: 12. The germline V gene encodes CDR1 LGHDT and CDR2 YNNKEL (reference sequence). The CDR3 consists of 21 residues.

This clone appeared a few times. The rearrangement links TRBV19 to TRBJ1-4, with D perhaps matching TRBD1 (5 bases). V was trimmed by 4 bases and J by 3 bases, leaving 9 bases between them. Germline CDR1 reads LNHDA; CDR2 reads SQIVND (reference sequence). The CDR3 totals 14 residues. CDR3: CASSTGRPNEKLFF. CDR3 coding DNA: TGTGCCAGTAGTACGGGACGTCCTAATGAAAAACTGTTTTTT.

This chain uses TRBV27 with TRBJ2-1; D gene uncertain. The CDR3 length is 14 residues. The ends were cut back, 3 bases at V and 6 bases at J, with 12 bases in the middle. CDR1 and CDR2 (germline): MNHEY, SMNVEV (reference sequence). This CDR3 reads CASSFGGKGNEQFF. The CDR3 coding sequence is TGTGCCAGCAGTTTTGGTGGGAAGGGCAATGAGCAGTTCTTC.

This chain links TRBV4-1 with TRBJ1-1; 7 bases align to TRBD1. J gave up 4 bases and V 5 bases, and 10 bases lay outside the gene matches. The length of the CDR3 is 15 residues. The V gene's germline CDR1 is MGHRA and CDR2 YSYEKL. DNA of the CDR3: TGCGCCAGCAGCATCCACAGGGGATCCGGCACTGAAGCTTTCTTT. Encoded protein: CASSIHRGSGTEAFF.

This chain joins TRBV20-1 and TRBJ2-7; no reliable D call. V was trimmed by 3 bases and J by 4 bases, leaving 19 bases between them. Germline V gene data show CDR1 as DFQATT and CDR2 as SNEGSKA (reference sequence). CDR3 length: 15 residues. The DNA for the CDR3 is TGCAGTGCTAGTATGGGGTTGGGTTGGGGTTACGAGCAGTACTTC. Protein sequence: CSASMGLGWGYEQYF.

This chain connects TRBV24-1 to TRBJ1-4, with D unclear. CDR3 size: 17 residues. Germline values: CDR1 KGHDR, CDR2 SFDVKD. The germline V and J ends were trimmed by 2 bases and 5 bases, with 17 bases remaining between them. The CDR3 region is CATSDSPGFPANEKLFF. In DNA form, the CDR3 reads TGTGCCACCAGTGATTCTCCAGGTTTCCCTGCCAATGAAAAACTGTTTTTT.

The rearrangement links TRBV3-1 (or the pseudogene TRBV3-2) to TRBJ1-1; D is possibly TRBD1 (5 bases). V was cut by 4 bases and J by 0 bases, with 9 bases left in between. The CDR3 runs 14 residues. Germline V gene lookup returns CDR1 LGHDT and CDR2 YNNKEL (reference sequence). Here the CDR3 reads CASSREGLNTEAFF. The CDR3 bases are TGTGCCAGCAGCCGGGAGGGACTGAACACTGAAGCTTTCTTT.

The J gene is TRBJ1-4, the V gene TRBV28, with 8 bases aligning to TRBD1. This CDR3 is 15 amino acids long. V dropped 4 bases and J dropped 8; count of bases not matched to a gene: 9. Germline CDR1 reads MDHEN; CDR2 reads SYDVKM. The CDR3 region has the DNA TGTGCCAGCAGTTCTCCAGGGGGCGCAGGGGAAAAACTGTTTTTT. Translating gives CASSSPGGAGEKLFF.

V and J are TRBV4-1 and TRBJ1-4; the match to TRBD1 covers 8 bases. CDR1 and CDR2 from the germline V gene are MGHRA and YSYEKL. The CDR3 consists of 15 residues. V was clipped by 2 bases and J by 4 bases; unmatched bases: 3. CDR3 DNA sequence: TGCGCCAGCAGCCAACCGGACAGGGTTAATGAAAAACTGTTTTTT. Protein product: CASSQPDRVNEKLFF.

This rearrangement joins TRBV27 to TRBJ2-5; D gene uncertain. The V gene's germline CDR1 is MNHEY and CDR2 SMNVEV (reference sequence). This CDR3 has 14 residues. Trimming cost V 2 bases and J 1 base, with 8 bases left between them. The CDR3 here is CASSLIASQETQYF. CDR3 nucleotide sequence: TGTGCCAGCAGTTTAATCGCGAGCCAAGAGACCCAGTACTTC.

The rearrangement uses TRBV29-1 and TRBJ1-1, with TRBD1 matching 11 bases. Germline CDR1 SQVTM, CDR2 ANQGSEA. The CDR3 runs to 13 residues. The trim removed 7 bases at V and 4 bases at J, leaving 5 bases unmatched. DNA for the CDR3: TGCAGCGCGGCCGGGACAGGGGGCACTGAAGCTTTCTTT. Protein: CSAAGTGGTEAFF.

This sequence joins TRBV1 and TRBJ2-2; whether TRBD1, the table's D call, matches the DNA was not checked. TRBV1 is recorded as a pseudogene. The CDR3 has 19 residues. DNA for the CDR3: TGCACCAGCAGCCAACCCCGGGACAGGGGGCGGGAGGACACCGGGGAGCTGTTTTTT. It codes for CTSSQPRDRGREDTGELFF.

This clone is a singleton in its sample. The rearrangement joins TRBV7-8 to TRBJ1-6; no clear D gene. The V end was cut by 5 bases, the J end by 6 bases, with 11 bases between. Germline values: CDR1 SGHVS, CDR2 FQNEAQ. The CDR3 spans 14 residues. This chain's CDR3 is CASSLRPFNSPLHF. In DNA, the CDR3 is TGTGCCAGCAGCCTAAGACCGTTTAATTCACCCCTCCACTTT.

The rearrangement joins TRBV5-1 to TRBJ2-1, with 9 bases fitting TRBD2. The CDR3 spans 14 residues. Trimming took 4 bases from V and 8 from J; bases not matched to a gene: 7. Germline V gene sequence: CDR1 SGHRS, CDR2 YFSETQ. CDR3 sequence: CASSVDSGRDEQFF. Written as DNA, the CDR3 is TGCGCCAGCAGCGTAGATAGCGGGAGAGATGAGCAGTTCTTC.

This rearrangement joins TRBV4-2 to TRBJ1-1; TRBD1 matches at 8 bases. The CDR3 length is 14 residues. CDR1 is LGHNA, CDR2 YNFKEQ, per germline. V was pared by 4 bases and J by 7 bases, with 8 bases of the junction left unmatched. The CDR3 region is CASSLGDRRSEAFF. The CDR3 nucleotides read TGTGCCAGCAGCCTAGGGGACAGGAGGAGTGAAGCTTTCTTT.

This chain links TRBV6-2 or TRBV6-3 with TRBJ1-5, with 7 bases matching TRBD1. The CDR3 contains 15 residues. The trim removed 2 bases at V and 7 bases at J, leaving 8 bases unmatched. CDR1 is MNHEY, CDR2 SVGEGT, per germline. The CDR3 DNA is TGTGCCAGCAGTTACCCCGGGACAGTATACCAGCCCCAGCATTTT. The encoded protein is CASSYPGTVYQPQHF.

The rearrangement joins TRBV3-1 (or the pseudogene TRBV3-2) to TRBJ1-4; tentatively, D is TRBD1 (5 bases). V lost 2 bases and J 7 bases, leaving 11 bases between the germline ends. Germline V gene data show CDR1 as LGHDT and CDR2 as YNNKEL (reference sequence). This CDR3 region has 14 residues. CDR3 residues: CASSQSGGPEKLFF. DNA of the CDR3: TGTGCCAGCAGCCAATCCGGGGGTCCTGAAAAACTGTTTTTT.

The CDR3 is CASGLIGVLGLGYTF. CDR3 nucleotides: TGTGCCAGCGGGCTTATAGGGGTTTTAGGTCTTGGCTACACCTTC. The chain is built from TRBV27 and TRBJ1-2, with D tentatively TRBD1 (5 bases). V was shortened by 8 bases and J by 7 bases, with 23 bases between the two germline ends. Per the germline V gene, CDR1 is MNHEY and CDR2 is SMNVEV (reference sequence). CDR3 size: 15 residues.

This chain connects TRBV7-9 to TRBJ1-3; tentatively, D is TRBD1 (5 bases). V was trimmed by 5 bases and J by 1 base, leaving 12 bases between them. Germline V gives CDR1 SEHNR, CDR2 FQNEAQ (reference sequence). CDR3 size: 15 residues. The CDR3 region is CASSPGTASGNTIYF. Here the CDR3 DNA reads TGTGCCAGCAGCCCCGGGACGGCTTCTGGAAACACCATATATTTT.

This clone was recorded only once. V and J are TRBV25-1 and TRBJ2-5, with D uncertain. CDR1 MGHDK and CDR2 SYGVNS come from the germline V gene. The CDR3 is 14 residues long. The V gene lost 5 bases and the J gene lost 1 base, with 11 bases spanning the gap. The CDR3 sequence is CASSKTVAQETQYF. The CDR3 DNA reads as TGTGCCAGCAGTAAGACTGTAGCCCAAGAGACCCAGTACTTC.

The V call is TRBV11-2, the J call TRBJ1-2; unclear D gene. The CDR3 loop spans 14 amino acids. V dropped 5 bases and J dropped 4 bases, with 14 bases sitting between them. Germline V gives CDR1 SGHAT, CDR2 FQNNGV. This chain's CDR3 is CASSPGLERYGYTF. CDR3 nucleotides: TGTGCCAGCAGCCCCGGATTGGAACGCTATGGCTACACCTTC.

V gene TRBV11-3 combines with J gene TRBJ2-1, with 12 bases identical to TRBD2. Unmatched junction bases numbered 6, after V lost 5 bases and J lost 7 bases. CDR1 and CDR2 from the germline V gene are SGHNT and YENEEA. The CDR3 runs to 15 residues. The CDR3 nucleotides read TGTGCCAGCAGCCCCGGACTAGCGGGAATGAATGAGCAGTTCTTC. This translates into CASSPGLAGMNEQFF.

The genes are TRBV19 and TRBJ1-5; tentatively, D is TRBD1 (6 bases). V lost 6 bases, J lost 2 bases, and 14 bases lay in between. Per germline, CDR1 LNHDA and CDR2 SQIVND (reference sequence). The CDR3 consists of 15 residues. The CDR3 sequence: CASRNRVVGNQPQHF. In DNA form, the CDR3 reads TGTGCCAGTAGGAACAGGGTAGTTGGCAATCAGCCCCAGCATTTT.

This chain uses TRBV6-5 with TRBJ2-2; TRBD2 matches at 12 bases. The CDR3 consists of 15 residues. With V trimmed by 8 bases and J by 5 bases, 6 bases remained unmatched. CDR1 and CDR2 from the germline V gene are MNHEY and SVGAGI. The CDR3 DNA sequence: TGTGCCAGCGAGATACTAGCGGGAGGAACCGGGGAGCTGTTTTTT. As protein: CASEILAGGTGELFF.

This sequence joins TRBV15 and TRBJ2-7; perhaps TRBD1 as D (5 bases). CDR3 size: 15 residues. The ends were cut back, 0 bases at V and 3 bases at J, with 12 bases in the middle. CDR1 and CDR2 (germline): LNHNV, YYDKDF (reference sequence). The CDR3 coding sequence is TGTGCCACCAGCAGAGATAGTGGCAGGGTCTACGAGCAGTACTTC. Its translation: CATSRDSGRVYEQYF. Together with reference TRBV15 and TRBJ2-7, the CDR3 gives the full variable domain: DAMVIQNPRYQVTQFGKPVTLSCSQTLNHNVMYWYQQKSSQAPKLLFHYYDKDFNNEADTPDNFQSRRPNTSFCFLDIRSPGLGDTAMYLCATSRDSGRVYEQYFGPGTRLTVT.